This T cell receptor beta chain was recovered during a study of T cell repertoires in cytomegalovirus infection. Study in general: Through public TCR beta signatures, both CMV infection and matching HLA type were indicated. Overall study results and limits: Frequencies of public TCR beta families were cumulated, and this identified carriers of CMV plus the relevant HLA. Ex vivo, HLA-C-restricted CMV-specific TCR beta clonotypes prevailed over the rest of the response.

This clonotype was detected only a few times. Antigen unknown. MiXCR, run by TCRdb on the reads, gives a single entry per CDR3 protein. The sample has more than 650,000 distinct CDR3 sequences; roughly a third are singletons. This sequence was found in a human donor in good health (CMV status not recorded). Some clones in this sample may be carry-over from other donors' samples. Material for sequencing was PBMCs.

The DNA of the CDR3 is TGTGCCAGCAGCTTAGGGAGTGCCAGTGGGATATGGAACAATCAGCCCCAGCATTTT. Protein: CASSLGSASGIWNNQPQHF. The chain is built from TRBV11-2 and TRBJ1-5; D not certain. V was pared by 1 base and J by 3 bases, with 22 bases between. The germline V gene has CDR1 SGHAT and CDR2 FQNNGV. CDR3 size: 19 residues.